The rows below give T cell receptor beta chains drawn from one sample of a study of cytomegalovirus exposure and HLA in healthy donors. Here immunoSEQ multiplex PCR was the method, and the copy in TCRdb shows in-frame clones only, minus some. The sample lists 90,000 to 100,000 clones; roughly three quarters were seen once. The sequenced sample consisted of PBMCs. All receptors derive from a female donor in good health and CMV-seronegative. Each CDR3 is given with its conserved first and last residue. A D gene is named only where the DNA matches it firmly. Clone size, where shown, is once, few, many, or a class for clones that have expanded.

cdr3_length clone_size d_call j_call v_call cdr3_aa cdr3_nt
15 NA TRBD1 TRBJ1-3 TRBV28 CASSYRGQAGNTIYF TGTGCCAGCAGTTACAGGGGGCAGGCCGGAAACACCATATATTTT
14 few TRBD2 TRBJ2-1 TRBV2 CAIKSEGGGNEQFF TGTGCCATCAAGTCGGAGGGCGGGGGCAATGAGCAGTTCTTC
15 NA NA TRBJ2-2 TRBV27 CASSLQGVNTGELFF TGTGCCAGCAGTTTGCAAGGGGTTAACACCGGGGAGCTGTTTTTT
16 NA NA TRBJ2-2 TRBV14 CASSHPRGMRTGELFF TGTGCCAGCAGCCACCCTCGGGGGATGAGGACCGGGGAGCTGTTTTTT
14 NA TRBD2 TRBJ2-1 TRBV10-1 CASSASGDANEQFF TGCGCCAGCAGTGCAAGCGGGGATGCCAATGAGCAGTTCTTC
15 NA NA TRBJ1-3 TRBV5-6 CASSGFGSSGNTIYF TGTGCCAGCAGCGGCTTCGGGAGCTCTGGAAACACCATATATTTT
14 few NA TRBJ2-7 TRBV5-6 CASSLMAVSYEQYF TGTGCCAGCAGCTTGATGGCTGTCTCCTACGAGCAGTACTTC
15 NA NA TRBJ1-2 TRBV7-2 CASSSTSRGNYGYTF TGTGCCAGCAGCTCTACCTCCAGGGGTAACTATGGCTACACCTTC
19 NA NA TRBJ2-3 TRBV7-9 CSSIQQQQVTRRVEGTQYF TGTTCCAGCATACAGCAGCAGCAGGTTACCAGGCGGGTGGAGGGTACGCAGTATTTT
13 NA NA TRBJ2-5 TRBV6-1 CASSGTPRETQYF TGTGCCAGCTCCGGGACACCTCGAGAGACCCAGTACTTC
13 NA NA TRBJ2-3 TRBV7-6 CASSATYTDTQYF TGTGCCAGCAGCGCGACTTACACAGATACGCAGTATTTT
13 NA NA TRBJ2-5 TRBV14 CASSQEAPNTQYF TGTGCCAGCAGCCAAGAAGCTCCAAATACCCAGTACTTC
15 NA NA TRBJ1-5 TRBV9 CASSATGVGNQPQHF TGTGCCAGCAGCGCCACAGGAGTTGGCAATCAGCCCCAGCATTTT
14 NA TRBD1 TRBJ1-5 TRBV6-6 CASGRQGAHQPQHF TGTGCCAGCGGTCGACAGGGGGCCCATCAGCCCCAGCATTTT
14 NA NA TRBJ2-3 TRBV7-2 CASSFGVKTDTQYF TGTGCCAGCAGCTTCGGAGTTAAGACAGATACGCAGTATTTT
16 NA NA TRBJ1-6 TRBV15 CATSRAWAGVNSPLHF TGTGCCACCAGCAGGGCCTGGGCAGGGGTTAATTCACCCCTCCACTTT
16 few TRBD1 TRBJ2-7 TRBV19 CASKTGTANSPYEQYF TGTGCCAGTAAGACTGGGACAGCCAACTCTCCCTACGAGCAGTACTTC
15 once TRBD2 TRBJ2-5 TRBV30 CAWLTSGGYQETQYF TGTGCCTGGCTGACTAGCGGGGGGTACCAAGAGACCCAGTACTTC
13 NA NA TRBJ2-3 TRBV7-2 CASSLSGTDTQYF TGTGCCAGCAGCTTATCAGGTACAGATACGCAGTATTTT
13 NA TRBD1 TRBJ1-5 TRBV6-5 CASTTGDGQPQHF TGTGCCAGTACGACAGGGGATGGTCAGCCCCAGCATTTT
14 NA TRBD1 TRBJ2-1 TRBV5-1 CASSSGTGHNEQFF TGCGCCAGCAGCTCCGGGACAGGGCACAATGAGCAGTTCTTC
13 few TRBD1 TRBJ1-2 TRBV29-1 CSVEKQGASGYTF TGCAGCGTTGAAAAACAGGGGGCGTCTGGCTACACCTTC
15 NA NA TRBJ2-7 TRBV15 CATSRENTGTYEQYF TGTGCCACCAGCAGGGAGAACACGGGAACCTACGAGCAGTACTTC
15 NA NA TRBJ2-7 TRBV6-1 CASSSRQPVSYEQYF TGTGCCAGCAGTTCCCGACAGCCTGTCTCCTACGAGCAGTACTTC
16 NA NA TRBJ2-7 TRBV19 CASSMKGAGGAYEQYF TGTGCCAGTAGTATGAAGGGGGCAGGAGGGGCCTACGAGCAGTACTTC
15 NA TRBD2 TRBJ2-1 TRBV30 CAWGAFSGTYNEQFF TGTGCCTGGGGAGCCTTTAGCGGGACCTACAATGAGCAGTTCTTC
15 few TRBD1 TRBJ2-2 TRBV6-6 CASIDGTVNTGELFF TGTGCCAGCATCGATGGGACAGTAAACACCGGGGAGCTGTTTTTT
17 NA NA TRBJ1-4 TRBV2 CATLPRDSLPTNEKLFF TGTGCCACCCTCCCCCGGGACTCCCTACCAACTAATGAAAAACTGTTTTTT
15 NA TRBD2 TRBJ2-5 TRBV30 CAWSWTSGRGETQYF TGTGCCTGGAGTTGGACTAGCGGGAGAGGGGAGACCCAGTACTTC
12 NA NA TRBJ1-4 TRBV5-1 CASSRVGEKLFF TGCGCCAGCAGCCGGGTTGGTGAAAAACTGTTTTTT
14 NA TRBD2 TRBJ2-7 TRBV7-2 CASSFGRTSYEQYF TGTGCCAGCAGCTTCGGGAGGACCTCCTACGAGCAGTACTTC
11 NA TRBD1 TRBJ2-7 TRBV5-1 CASTGTGEKYF TGCGCCAGCACCGGGACAGGAGAAAAGTACTTC
16 NA TRBD2 TRBJ2-5 TRBV28 CASSLNWLAGDETQYF TGTGCCAGCAGTTTAAATTGGCTAGCGGGAGACGAGACCCAGTACTTC